Below, one T cell receptor (beta chain) is given with its context. In the original workflow: The authors estimated nucleated cell counts from reference gene primer amplification. The protocol was immunoSEQ multiplex PCR, while the TCRdb copy is restricted to in-frame clones and leaves out a portion. That table gives V, J and clone size, and the DNA gave D and trimming. The table has roughly 260,000 clones, 80% to 95% seen once. These data originate in a study of blood T cell repertoires in COVID-19. Study summary: Both acute and convalescent COVID-19 samples were obtained from the United States, Italy and Spain. T cells, B-cell-depleted T cells, or PBMCs provided the cDNA or gDNA that served as material.

The Seattle patients joined while their infection was active and were tracked longitudinally afterward. With 0 bases clipped from V and 4 bases from J, the junction kept 10 bases outside the gene matches. The CDR3 loop spans 17 amino acids. Germline assignment: CDR1 SGHRS and CDR2 YFSETQ. The sample taken for sequencing was peripheral blood. This TCR derives from a young adult with COVID-19, enrolled during active disease. This chain connects TRBV5-1 to TRBJ2-3; 8 positions agree with TRBD1. CDR3: CASSLGHGQGGSDTQYF. As DNA, the CDR3 is TGCGCCAGCAGCTTGGGTCACGGACAGGGTGGGTCAGATACGCAGTATTTT.